These T cell receptor beta chains were read from a single sample in a study of regulatory dendritic cells for organ transplantation. Clones were read by immunoSEQ multiplex PCR, and TCRdb kept only the in-frame ones, dropping some. The sample includes 25,000 to 30,000 clones, approximately 79% of them seen just once. Sequenced sample: memory CD4+ T cells from blood. The source is a human donor in good health. CDR3s include the opening cysteine and the closing phenylalanine or tryptophan. A D gene is named only where the DNA matches it firmly. Expanded clones get a size class; other rows say once, few or many, or leave the size out.

abundance	d_gene	v_gene	j_gene	len	CDR3nt	CDR3aa
.	.	TRBV23-1	TRBJ2-2	17	TGCGCCAGCAGTCAACAGCGATCTGCGATCCGCACCGGGGAGCTGTTTTTT	CASSQQRSAIRTGELFF
.	.	TRBV19	TRBJ1-6	16	TGTGCCAGTAGTATAGGAGAAACAGGGTCGGTAGGACCCCTCCACTTT	CASSIGETGSVGPLHF
.	TRBD1	TRBV2	TRBJ2-7	16	TGTGCCAGCAGTCCGGGACAGGTCGGGTCTGGTTACGAGCAGTACTTC	CASSPGQVGSGYEQYF
once	.	TRBV5-1	TRBJ1-1	13	TGCGCCAGCAGCTCTGACATGAACACTGAAGCTTTCTTT	CASSSDMNTEAFF
.	.	TRBV27	TRBJ1-2	12	TGTGCCAGCAGTTTAGGGGGGGTTGGCTACACCTTC	CASSLGGVGYTF
.	TRBD2	TRBV10-1	TRBJ2-7	17	TGCGCCAGCAGTGAAGTGGGAGGGTGCCTTTTTTCCTACGAGCAGTACTTC	CASSEVGGCLFSYEQYF
.	TRBD2	TRBV5-4	TRBJ2-7	16	TGTGCCAGCAGCTTGGATGGTGTAGTAGCGGGGGGTGAGCAGTACTTC	CASSLDGVVAGGEQYF
.	.	TRBV23-1	TRBJ1-2	15	TGCGCCAGCAGGGCACAGGGCGAGTACAATTATGGCTACACCTTC	CASRAQGEYNYGYTF
.	TRBD2	TRBV18	TRBJ2-2	16	TGTGCCAGCTCATCAGCCGGGGGGACGAACACCGGGGAGCTGTTTTTT	CASSSAGGTNTGELFF
.	.	TRBV11-1	TRBJ1-3	15	TGTGCCAGCAGCTTAACCCGAGGCTCTGGAAACACCATATATTTT	CASSLTRGSGNTIYF
.	.	TRBV19	TRBJ1-4	15	TGTGCCAGCGCACCCTCAGGATTCGCTAATGAAAAACTGTTTTTT	CASAPSGFANEKLFF
.	.	TRBV11-2	TRBJ2-1	11	TGTGCCAGCAGCTACCGCCGGGAGCAGTTCTTC	CASSYRREQFF
few	TRBD2	TRBV6-4	TRBJ2-3	16	TGTGCCAGCAGTGAACTAGCGGGGGGAAGCACAGATACGCAGTATTTT	CASSELAGGSTDTQYF
.	.	TRBV7-2	TRBJ2-5	14	TGTGCCAGCAGCTTACAGGATGGGAGCGAGACCCAGTACTTC	CASSLQDGSETQYF
.	.	TRBV9	TRBJ2-3	14	TGTGCCAGCACCCGAGGTCAGGGAACAGATACGCAGTATTTT	CASTRGQGTDTQYF
.	TRBD1	TRBV2	TRBJ1-3	17	TGTGCCAGCAGTGAAGCGCTCTGGACAGGGGGCGGAAACACCATATATTTT	CASSEALWTGGGNTIYF
once	.	TRBV6-5	TRBJ1-1	13	TGTGCCAGCAGTTATGGGGGTGGTGGTGAAGCTTTCTTT	CASSYGGGGEAFF
.	.	TRBV11-1	TRBJ2-2	16	TGTGCCAGCAGCCGCCTCAGGGGGAGGGACACCGGGGAGCTGTTTTTT	CASSRLRGRDTGELFF
.	.	TRBV18	TRBJ2-1	15	TGTGCCAGCTCCCTCCGGGGTCCCCCCTACAATGAGCAGTTCTTC	CASSLRGPPYNEQFF
medium-sized	TRBD2	TRBV2	TRBJ2-7	16	TGTGCCAGCAGTTCGGGACCTAGGGAGGGCTCTTTCGAGCAGTACTTC	CASSSGPREGSFEQYF
.	.	TRBV20-1	TRBJ1-1	11	TGCAGCACCGCGCAGAACACTGAAGCTTTCTTT	CSTAQNTEAFF
once	.	TRBV6-1	TRBJ1-6	14	TGTGCCAGCAGTGACCCCAGGGGAAATTCACCCCTCCACTTT	CASSDPRGNSPLHF